What follows are 17 T cell receptor beta chains derived from one specimen sequenced in a study of lymphopenia after photon versus proton radiotherapy. The table came from immunoSEQ multiplex PCR; TCRdb's copy has only in-frame clones and leaves some out. The sample has 150,000 to 200,000 clones; about 88% are singletons. Sequencing used peripheral blood, obtained from a patient treated with photon-based radiotherapy. The receptors shown here come from a man over 45 with gastric cancer.

V is TRBV27 and J is TRBJ2-7; weak D call: TRBD2 (5 bases). Germline V gene lookup returns CDR1 MNHEY and CDR2 SMNVEV (reference sequence). With 6 bases removed from V and 2 bases from J, the gap between germline ends came to 14 bases. The CDR3 length is 14 residues. The CDR3 DNA reads TGTGCCAGCAGGGGGAGTATTCCGACCTACGAGCAGTACTTC. The encoded protein is CASRGSIPTYEQYF.

This clone appeared a single time. The chain is built from TRBV7-9 and TRBJ1-2, with D perhaps matching TRBD1 (5 bases). From germline, CDR1 is SEHNR and CDR2 FQNEAQ (reference sequence). The CDR3 loop spans 14 amino acids. The V gene lost 0 bases and the J gene lost 5 bases, with 10 bases spanning the gap. The CDR3 reads CASSLAQTVYGYTF. The CDR3 DNA reads as TGTGCCAGCAGCTTAGCCCAGACAGTATATGGCTACACCTTC.

The chain joins TRBV21-1 to TRBJ2-1; the table's D call TRBD1 went unverified against the DNA. TRBV21-1 is tagged as a pseudogene. CDR3 length equals 13 residues. As DNA, the CDR3 is TGTGCCAGCAGCAGGCCGTACCAGGATTGGCAGTTCTTC. It specifies CASSRPYQDWQFF.

This chain uses TRBV5-4 with TRBJ2-7; TRBD2 aligns across 10 bases. Losses at the gene ends were 4 bases for V and 5 bases for J; bases not matched to a gene: 12. CDR1 is SGHNT, CDR2 YYREEE, per germline (reference sequence). This CDR3 has 16 amino acids. The CDR3 sequence is CASSPRASGSRNEQYF. The CDR3 nucleotides read TGTGCCAGCAGCCCGCGAGCTAGCGGGAGTCGGAACGAGCAGTACTTC. The full variable domain, completed using reference TRBV5-4 and TRBJ2-7, is ETGVTQSPTHLIKTRGQQVTLRCSSQSGHNTVSWYQQALGQGPQFIFQYYREEENGRGNFPPRFSGLQFPNYSSELNVNALELDDSALYLCASSPRASGSRNEQYFGPGTRLTVT.

The V gene is TRBV5-1, the J gene TRBJ1-2; D not resolved. V was pared by 5 bases and J by 2 bases, with 10 bases between. The germline V gene has CDR1 SGHRS and CDR2 YFSETQ. This CDR3 has 13 amino acids. The CDR3: CASRYDHNYGYTF. In DNA, the CDR3 is TGCGCCAGCAGATATGATCACAACTATGGCTACACCTTC.

This rearrangement joins TRBV5-1 to TRBJ1-3; D ambiguous. V was shortened by 5 bases and J by 0 bases, with 9 bases between the two germline ends. The V gene's germline CDR1 is SGHRS and CDR2 YFSETQ. The CDR3 has 14 residues. The CDR3 is CASSMASSGNTIYF. Written as DNA, the CDR3 is TGCGCCAGCAGTATGGCCTCCTCTGGAAACACCATATATTTT.

This chain links TRBV30 with TRBJ1-2, with D hard to call. The germline CDR1 and CDR2 sequences are GTSNPN and SVGIG (reference sequence). CDR3 length equals 12 residues. Deletions cut 2 bases from V and 8 bases from J, with 12 bases between. The CDR3 reads CAWSLRALGYTF. The CDR3 coding sequence is TGTGCCTGGAGTTTGCGAGCACTCGGCTACACCTTC.

The rearrangement links TRBV7-2 to TRBJ2-1; 7 bases match TRBD1. Germline trimming cut 3 bases from V and 4 bases from J; bases unmatched to any gene: 0. The CDR3 sequence is 13 residues long. Germline values: CDR1 SGHTA, CDR2 FQGNSA. The CDR3 sequence: CASSLDRYNEQFF. DNA for the CDR3: TGTGCCAGCAGCTTGGACAGGTACAATGAGCAGTTCTTC.

The chain is built from TRBV5-5 and TRBJ2-5, with 12 bases fitting TRBD2. Germline V gene data show CDR1 as SGHKS and CDR2 as YYEKEE (reference sequence). CDR3 length equals 17 residues. Losses at the gene ends were 0 bases for V and 5 bases for J; bases not matched to a gene: 8. The CDR3, as DNA: TGTGCCAGCAGCTTGGCCCGACTAGCGGGAGTTGTGGAGACCCAGTACTTC. The encoded protein is CASSLARLAGVVETQYF.

The chain combines TRBV6-5 with TRBJ2-2; D gene uncertain. The CDR3 is made up of 12 amino acids. CDR1 MNHEY and CDR2 SVGAGI come from the germline V gene. Trimming took 6 bases from V and 7 from J, leaving 9 bases between them. The CDR3, as DNA: TGTGCCAGCAGATCGCGCATCGGGGAGCTGTTTTTT. Its protein is CASRSRIGELFF.

The V gene is TRBV6-5, the J gene TRBJ2-5; 8 bases are a match to TRBD1. V shed 6 bases, J shed 5 bases, and the junction held 8 bases outside the gene matches. The CDR3 consists of 14 residues. The germline CDR1 and CDR2 sequences are MNHEY and SVGAGI. CDR3 sequence (DNA): TGTGCCAGCAGCCCAGGACAGGGCCCGGAGACCCAGTACTTC. Protein: CASSPGQGPETQYF.

V usage is TRBV2 and J usage is TRBJ2-5, with unresolved D. The CDR3 runs 13 residues. CDR1 SNHLY and CDR2 FYNNEI come from the germline V gene. The ends were cut back, 5 bases at V and 0 bases at J, with 7 bases in the middle. The CDR3 here is CASSIDNQETQYF. CDR3 coding DNA: TGTGCCAGCAGTATTGACAACCAAGAGACCCAGTACTTC.

The CDR3 DNA reads as TGTGCCAGCAGCCAAGGTGTGGGGGCGCGGCAGCCCCAGCATTTT. Amino acids: CASSQGVGARQPQHF. The chain uses TRBV16 and TRBJ1-5, with D possibly TRBD1 on 6 matching bases. CDR1 and CDR2 (germline): KGHSY, FQNENV. This CDR3 region has 15 residues. V gave up 2 bases and J gave up 7 bases, with 15 bases separating them.

This chain joins TRBV29-1 and TRBJ1-2, with D tentatively TRBD1 (6 bases). The length of the CDR3 is 14 residues. The germline V gene has CDR1 SQVTM and CDR2 ANQGSEA. V was clipped by 3 bases and J by 2 bases, with 13 bases between them. The CDR3 region is CSVDGTGKNYGYTF. CDR3 bases: TGCAGCGTTGATGGCACAGGGAAAAACTATGGCTACACCTTC.

The chain is built from TRBV6-4 and TRBJ1-2, with D hard to call. V was cut by 0 bases and J by 4 bases, with 12 bases left in between. The germline V gene has CDR1 MRHNA and CDR2 SNTAGT. The CDR3 has 15 residues. CDR3 nucleotides: TGTGCCAGCAGTGACTCTGAAGGGTGGGGCTATGGCTACACCTTC. Amino acids: CASSDSEGWGYGYTF.

This sequence joins TRBV7-9 and TRBJ2-5; either TRBD1 or TRBD2 may fit D (5 bases each). V gave up 5 bases and J gave up 4 bases, with 17 bases separating them. Per the germline V gene, CDR1 is SEHNR and CDR2 is FQNEAQ (reference sequence). The CDR3 extends over 15 amino acids. The CDR3, as DNA: TGTGCCAGCAGCCCCCGGCTTTCGGGACCAGAGACCCAGTACTTC. Amino acid sequence: CASSPRLSGPETQYF.

V usage is TRBV15 and J usage is TRBJ1-2, with no clear D. V gave up 4 bases and J gave up 7 bases, with 13 bases separating them. Germline V CDR1 and CDR2: LNHNV, YYDKDF (reference sequence). The CDR3 runs to 13 residues. CDR3 DNA: TGTGCCACCAGCATTGATATGGTGCGTGGCTACACCTTC. Amino acid sequence: CATSIDMVRGYTF.